One and the same sample provided the 30 T cell receptor beta chains below, sequenced in a study of T cell changes during pregnancy in multiple sclerosis. The assay was immunoSEQ multiplex PCR, and TCRdb's table has in-frame clones only and misses some. The sample gives about 40,000 clones, 80% to 90% of which show up once; 1.2% is in the top ten. The material was CD4+ T cells from peripheral blood mononuclear cells, obtained after pregnancy. These receptors all come from a female donor with multiple sclerosis, enrolled in a pregnancy study.

This clone has just one count. The chain couples TRBV5-1 to TRBJ1-1; D not resolved. The CDR3 covers 15 residues. Deletions cut 2 bases from V and 4 bases from J, with 15 bases between. From germline, CDR1 is SGHRS and CDR2 YFSETQ. CDR3 amino acids: CASSFLGSGGTEAFF. Written as DNA, the CDR3 is TGCGCCAGCAGCTTTCTAGGTTCCGGTGGCACTGAAGCTTTCTTT.

Concerning this clone: The identical CDR3 is also encoded by other nucleotide sequences in the sample. V gene TRBV5-6 combines with J gene TRBJ2-4; the D is unclear. The germline CDR1 and CDR2 sequences are SGHDT and YYEEEE. The CDR3 consists of 12 residues. The germline V and J ends were trimmed by 1 base and 6 bases, with 5 bases remaining between them. For the CDR3, the DNA is TGTGCCAGCAGCTTGTTCGGAAACATTCAGTACTTC. Residues: CASSLFGNIQYF.

This clone was found a few times. CDR3 in amino acids: CAISGQGGNYGYTF. For the CDR3, the DNA is TGTGCCATCAGTGGACAGGGAGGCAACTATGGCTACACCTTC. The chain uses TRBV10-3 and TRBJ1-2; 7 bases match TRBD1. CDR3 length equals 14 residues. V lost 4 bases and J lost 2; bases outside the gene matches: 4. The germline V gene encodes CDR1 ENHRY and CDR2 SYGVKD.

This clone was counted once. J is TRBJ2-1 and V is TRBV7-9; no firm D call. Germline V lookup: CDR1 SEHNR, CDR2 FQNEAQ (reference sequence). The CDR3 loop spans 14 amino acids. V dropped 5 bases and J dropped 8 bases, with 16 bases sitting between them. The CDR3 protein is CASSPFGRSDEQFF. As DNA, the CDR3 is TGTGCCAGCAGCCCCTTCGGAAGGAGCGATGAGCAGTTCTTC. Full variable domain (rest looked up from reference TRBV7-9 and TRBJ2-1): DTGVSQNPRHKITKRGQNVTFRCDPISEHNRLYWYRQTLGQGPEFLTYFQNEAQLEKSRLLSDRFSAERPKGSFSTLEIQRTEQGDSAMYLCASSPFGRSDEQFFGPGTRLTVL.

The chain recombines TRBV5-4 with TRBJ2-7; 10 bases line up with TRBD2. This CDR3 has 16 amino acids. With 4 bases clipped from V and 3 bases from J, the junction kept 10 bases outside the gene matches. CDR1 is SGHNT and CDR2 is YYREEE in the germline V gene (reference sequence). The CDR3 DNA is TGTGCCAGCAGCCGAAGATCTAGCGGGAGAAACTACGAGCAGTACTTC. This gives the protein CASSRRSSGRNYEQYF.

This sequence joins TRBV19 and TRBJ2-1; TRBD2 matches at 11 bases. This CDR3 is built from 15 residues. Unmatched junction bases numbered 4, after V lost 5 bases and J lost 4 bases. Germline V CDR1 and CDR2: LNHDA, SQIVND (reference sequence). The CDR3 region is CASSLAGGIYNEQFF. The CDR3 region has the DNA TGTGCCAGTAGTCTAGCGGGAGGCATTTACAATGAGCAGTTCTTC.

The chain carries TRBV30 and TRBJ1-2, with 8 bases matching TRBD1. In germline, CDR1 is GTSNPN, CDR2 SVGIG (reference sequence). This CDR3 has 14 amino acids. J lost 3 bases, V lost 4 bases, and 7 bases had no gene match. The chain's CDR3 is CAWTRDRGDYGYTF. CDR3 DNA: TGTGCCTGGACTAGAGACAGGGGCGACTATGGCTACACCTTC.

The V gene is TRBV4-1, the J gene TRBJ1-2, with D possibly matching TRBD1 (5 bases). Trimming took off 1 base at V and 3 bases at J, with 15 bases between the two ends. The CDR3 is made up of 16 amino acids. Germline CDR1 is MGHRA and CDR2 is YSYEKL. The CDR3 sequence is CASSQADGGVHYGYTF. The CDR3, as DNA: TGCGCCAGCAGCCAAGCGGACGGGGGGGTTCACTATGGCTACACCTTC.

This sequence joins TRBV14 and TRBJ2-3; possibly TRBD2 for D (5 bases). Germline assignment: CDR1 SGHDN and CDR2 FVKESK. The CDR3 spans 15 residues. Trimming pared 4 bases from V and 4 bases from J, leaving 15 bases between. In nucleotides, the CDR3 is TGTGCCAGCAGCCCTTTTGGGAGCATATCAGATACGCAGTATTTT. Residues: CASSPFGSISDTQYF.

The rearrangement links TRBV5-5 to TRBJ1-1, with a possible D match to TRBD1 (5 bases). V was shortened by 2 bases and J by 3 bases, with 14 bases between the two germline ends. CDR3 length: 15 amino acids. Per germline, CDR1 SGHKS and CDR2 YYEKEE (reference sequence). This CDR3 reads CASSFLTVSHTEAFF. CDR3 sequence (DNA): TGTGCCAGCAGCTTCCTGACAGTAAGCCACACTGAAGCTTTCTTT.

V and J are TRBV2 and TRBJ1-2; 12 positions match TRBD1. Per germline, CDR1 SNHLY and CDR2 FYNNEI. Germline trimming cut 1 base from V and 8 bases from J; bases unmatched to any gene: 2. CDR3 length equals 14 residues. CDR3 loop: CASSEEGTGGGYTF. The CDR3 nucleotides are TGTGCCAGCAGTGAAGAAGGGACAGGGGGCGGCTACACCTTC. Looking up the rest from reference TRBV2 and TRBJ1-2 gives the full variable domain: EPEVTQTPSHQVTQMGQEVILRCVPISNHLYFYWYRQILGQKVEFLVSFYNNEISEKSEIFDDQFSVERPDGSNFTLKIRSTKLEDSAMYFCASSEEGTGGGYTFGSGTRLTVV.

In DNA, the CDR3 is TGTGCCAGCAGTTTAAGGGCGGGACAGAACTATGGCTACACCTTC. Its translation: CASSLRAGQNYGYTF. The V call is TRBV27, the J call TRBJ1-2; 7 bases match TRBD1. Looked up from germline, CDR1 is MNHEY and CDR2 is SMNVEV (reference sequence). This CDR3 has 15 residues. Losses at the gene ends were 2 bases for V and 2 bases for J; bases not matched to a gene: 5.

The V gene is TRBV27, the J gene TRBJ1-5; D not certain. The germline CDR1 and CDR2 sequences are MNHEY and SMNVEV (reference sequence). The CDR3 runs to 13 residues. V was cut by 10 bases and J by 3 bases, with 13 bases left in between. As DNA, the CDR3 is TGTGCCACTACGGGGTTCATCAATCAGCCCCAGCATTTT. Its protein is CATTGFINQPQHF.

For the CDR3, the DNA is TGTGCCTGGAGCCCCAGGCCGCCCAACCCTGGAGAAAAACTGTTTTTT. Translated: CAWSPRPPNPGEKLFF. The rearrangement links TRBV30 to TRBJ1-4; D not certain. This CDR3 region has 16 residues. V was shortened by 3 bases and J by 8 bases, with 22 bases between the two germline ends. In germline, CDR1 is GTSNPN, CDR2 SVGIG (reference sequence).

V and J are TRBV2 and TRBJ1-2; TRBD1 aligns across 8 bases. CDR1 SNHLY and CDR2 FYNNEI come from the germline V gene. V was pared by 6 bases and J by 6 bases, with 6 bases of the junction left unmatched. The CDR3 length is 13 residues. The CDR3 loop is CASSEQGDDGYTF. CDR3 nucleotide sequence: TGTGCCAGCAGCGAACAGGGGGATGATGGCTACACCTTC.

The chain uses TRBV18 and TRBJ2-1; D is possibly TRBD2 (6 bases). Germline V gives CDR1 KGHSH, CDR2 LQKENI. The CDR3 spans 16 residues. The germline V and J ends were trimmed by 3 bases and 0 bases, with 12 bases remaining between them. The CDR3 loop reads CASSPTGGSSYNEQFF. In DNA form, the CDR3 reads TGTGCCAGCTCACCGACCGGGGGAAGCTCCTACAATGAGCAGTTCTTC.

This chain connects TRBV10-3 to TRBJ2-1; 10 bases match TRBD2. The germline V gene encodes CDR1 ENHRY and CDR2 SYGVKD. V was pared by 6 bases and J by 4 bases, with 6 bases of the junction left unmatched. The CDR3 is 15 residues long. Written as DNA, the CDR3 is TGTGCCATCAGGTCCGGGACTAGCGAGTACAATGAGCAGTTCTTC. Translated, it gives CAIRSGTSEYNEQFF.

This chain uses TRBV13 with TRBJ2-3; a weak D match, TRBD2 (6 bases). Germline values: CDR1 PRHDT, CDR2 FYEKMQ (reference sequence). There are 14 residues in the CDR3. V lost 5 bases and J lost 4, with 13 bases in between. CDR3 sequence: CASSPLASADTQYF. In DNA form, the CDR3 reads TGTGCCAGCAGCCCTCTAGCGAGCGCAGATACGCAGTATTTT.

The chain is built from TRBV10-2 and TRBJ2-5; TRBD2 aligns across 8 bases. The V gene end was trimmed by 7 bases and the J gene end by 5 bases; junction bases not matched to a gene: 12. Germline V gene lookup returns CDR1 WSHSY and CDR2 SAAADI. This CDR3 contains 15 residues. The DNA for the CDR3 is TGCGCCAGCACCCCAACCGGGGGGGCATTGGAGACCCAGTACTTC. It encodes CASTPTGGALETQYF.

The chain has TRBV18 and TRBJ2-1; 7 nucleotides match TRBD2. CDR1 KGHSH and CDR2 LQKENI come from the germline V gene. Trimming removed 6 bases from V and 9 bases from J; junction bases left unmatched: 14. The CDR3 runs to 15 residues. CDR3 nucleotides: TGTGCCAGCTCTATAGGACTAGTCCGGTATGGTGAGCAGTTCTTC. It encodes CASSIGLVRYGEQFF.

The chain is built from TRBV5-6 and TRBJ1-6; D possibly corresponds to TRBD1 (5 bases). In germline, CDR1 is SGHDT, CDR2 YYEEEE. The CDR3 sequence is 16 residues long. V gave up 3 bases and J gave up 0 bases, with 10 bases separating them. CDR3 bases: TGTGCCAGCAGCTCCGCGACAGACTCCTATAATTCACCCCTCCACTTT. It codes for CASSSATDSYNSPLHF.

The genes are TRBV10-1 and TRBJ2-1; 7 positions agree with TRBD1. V lost 7 bases and J lost 6; bases outside the gene matches: 12. The CDR3 spans 15 residues. The V gene's germline CDR1 is WNHNN and CDR2 SYGVQD (reference sequence). As DNA, the CDR3 is TGCGCCAGCACCAAAGGTCAGGGGGTAGTCAATGAGCAGTTCTTC. Translating gives CASTKGQGVVNEQFF.

V usage is TRBV19 and J usage is TRBJ2-7; a possible D gene is TRBD1 (6 bases). This CDR3 spans 15 amino acids. CDR1 and CDR2 from the germline V gene are LNHDA and SQIVND (reference sequence). The ends were cut back, 9 bases at V and 0 bases at J, with 18 bases in the middle. The CDR3 bases are TGTGCCAGCAGGGAAACCGGGACACCCTCCTACGAGCAGTACTTC. Protein: CASRETGTPSYEQYF.

This clone was recorded once. V is TRBV7-9 and J is TRBJ1-3; D unclear. The CDR3 has 14 residues. CDR1 and CDR2 from the germline V gene are SEHNR and FQNEAQ (reference sequence). V lost 3 bases, J lost 2 bases, and 8 bases lay in between. The CDR3 DNA reads as TGTGCCAGCAGCTTGGGAGGGACTGGAAACACCATATATTTT. Translating it yields CASSLGGTGNTIYF.

The chain recombines TRBV19 with TRBJ1-5; 7 bases are shared with TRBD1. CDR3 length equals 17 residues. Germline CDR1 reads LNHDA; CDR2 reads SQIVND (reference sequence). Trimming at V came to 7 bases and at J to 2 bases, leaving 14 bases not matched to a gene. The CDR3 coding sequence is TGTGCCAGTACCCCTCTTATGGGACAGCCGGGCAATCAGCCCCAGCATTTT. Its protein product is CASTPLMGQPGNQPQHF.

J is TRBJ1-4 and V is TRBV4-2, with D perhaps TRBD1 (5 bases). V lost 4 bases and J 0 bases, leaving 12 bases between the germline ends. Germline V gene data show CDR1 as LGHNA and CDR2 as YNFKEQ. The CDR3 is 16 amino acids. The CDR3, as DNA: TGTGCCAGCAGCCCCACGGACACCACAACTAATGAAAAACTGTTTTTT. Amino acid sequence: CASSPTDTTTNEKLFF.

The CDR3 region is CASSPPGQGTGELFF. The CDR3 DNA is TGTGCCAGCTCACCACCGGGACAGGGAACCGGGGAGCTGTTTTTT. The chain links TRBV18 to TRBJ2-2; 9 nucleotides line up with TRBD1. V dropped 0 bases and J dropped 5; count of bases not matched to a gene: 1. Germline CDR1 reads KGHSH; CDR2 reads LQKENI. The CDR3 runs 15 residues.

The rearrangement uses TRBV10-3 and TRBJ1-1; possibly TRBD1 for D (6 bases). CDR1 ENHRY and CDR2 SYGVKD come from the germline V gene. This CDR3 has 13 amino acids. Trimming cost V 6 bases and J 1 base, with 9 bases left between them. CDR3 sequence (DNA): TGTGCCATCAGGCTACAGGGGAACACTGAAGCTTTCTTT. This encodes CAIRLQGNTEAFF.

J is TRBJ2-5 and V is TRBV7-2; D is perhaps TRBD2 (6 bases). The CDR3 is made up of 14 amino acids. Germline CDR1 SGHTA, CDR2 FQGNSA. Trimming cost V 1 base and J 1 base, with 7 bases left between them. CDR3: CASSLVAAQETQYF. The CDR3 DNA follows: TGTGCCAGCAGCTTAGTAGCGGCCCAAGAGACCCAGTACTTC. Looking up the rest from reference TRBV7-2 and TRBJ2-5 gives the full variable domain: GAGVSQSPSNKVTEKGKDVELRCDPISGHTALYWYRQSLGQGLEFLIYFQGNSAPDKSGLPSDRFSAERTGGSVSTLTIQRTQQEDSAVYLCASSLVAAQETQYFGPGTRLLVL.

DNA of the CDR3: TGTGCCAGCAGTGCTTACAGGGGGAAATATGCCGGGGAGCTGTTTTTT. Its protein product is CASSAYRGKYAGELFF. The rearrangement links TRBV6-1 to TRBJ2-2, with TRBD1 matching over 8 bases. Trimming at V came to 4 bases and at J to 6 bases, leaving 10 bases not matched to a gene. This CDR3 has 16 residues. Germline V gene lookup returns CDR1 MNHNS and CDR2 SASEGT.